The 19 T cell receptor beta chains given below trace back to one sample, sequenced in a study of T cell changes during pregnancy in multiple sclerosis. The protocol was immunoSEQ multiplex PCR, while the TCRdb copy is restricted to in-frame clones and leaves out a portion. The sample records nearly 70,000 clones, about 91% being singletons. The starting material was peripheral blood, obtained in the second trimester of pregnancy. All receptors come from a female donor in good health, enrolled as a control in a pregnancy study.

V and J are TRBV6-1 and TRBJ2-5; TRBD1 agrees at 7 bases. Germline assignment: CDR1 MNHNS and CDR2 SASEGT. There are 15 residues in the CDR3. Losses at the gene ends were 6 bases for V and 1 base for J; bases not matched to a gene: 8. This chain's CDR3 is CASRPTAGGQETQYF. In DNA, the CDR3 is TGTGCCAGCAGACCGACCGCAGGGGGCCAAGAGACCCAGTACTTC.

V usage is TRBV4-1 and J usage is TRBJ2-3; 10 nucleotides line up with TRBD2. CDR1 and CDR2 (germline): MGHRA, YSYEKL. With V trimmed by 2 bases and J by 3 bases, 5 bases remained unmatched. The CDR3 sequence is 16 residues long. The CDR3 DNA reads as TGCGCCAGCAGCCAATGGGGACTAGCGAGGACAGATACGCAGTATTTT. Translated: CASSQWGLARTDTQYF.

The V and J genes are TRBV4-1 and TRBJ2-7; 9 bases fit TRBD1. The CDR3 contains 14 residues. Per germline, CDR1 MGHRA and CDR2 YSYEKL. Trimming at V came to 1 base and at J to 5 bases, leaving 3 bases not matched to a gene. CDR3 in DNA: TGCGCCAGCAGCCAAGTGACAGGGGGGAACGAGCAGTACTTC. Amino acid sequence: CASSQVTGGNEQYF.

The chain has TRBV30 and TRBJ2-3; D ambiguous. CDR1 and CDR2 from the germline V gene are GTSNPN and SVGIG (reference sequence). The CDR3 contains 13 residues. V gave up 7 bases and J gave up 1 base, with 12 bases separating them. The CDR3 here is CASLIARTDTQYF. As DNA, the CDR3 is TGTGCCTCGCTAATAGCTCGCACAGATACGCAGTATTTT.

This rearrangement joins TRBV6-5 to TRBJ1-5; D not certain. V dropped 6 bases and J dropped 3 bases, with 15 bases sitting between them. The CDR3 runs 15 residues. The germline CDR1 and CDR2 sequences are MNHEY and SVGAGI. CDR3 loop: CASRPAGLINQPQHF. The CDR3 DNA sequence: TGTGCCAGCAGGCCGGCCGGACTGATCAATCAGCCCCAGCATTTT.

CDR3 nucleotides: TGTGCCAGTAGTATCCGGGACAGGGGTGATTCACCCCTCCACTTT. As protein: CASSIRDRGDSPLHF. The V and J genes are TRBV19 and TRBJ1-6, with TRBD1 matching 10 bases. The CDR3 totals 15 residues. From germline, CDR1 is LNHDA and CDR2 SQIVND (reference sequence). With 3 bases clipped from V and 8 bases from J, the junction kept 4 bases outside the gene matches.

This CDR3 reads CASSSSGAGGTEAFF. In DNA, the CDR3 is TGTGCCAGCAGCTCCTCCGGGGCAGGGGGCACTGAAGCTTTCTTT. The rearrangement links TRBV6-1 to TRBJ1-1, with 7 bases lining up with TRBD1. The CDR3 has 15 residues. With 6 bases clipped from V and 4 bases from J, the junction kept 11 bases outside the gene matches. The germline CDR1 and CDR2 sequences are MNHNS and SASEGT.

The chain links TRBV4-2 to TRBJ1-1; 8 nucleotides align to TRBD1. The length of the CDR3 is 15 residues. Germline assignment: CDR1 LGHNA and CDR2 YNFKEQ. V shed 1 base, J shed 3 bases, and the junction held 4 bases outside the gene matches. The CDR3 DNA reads TGTGCCAGCAGCCAAGCAGGGGGCGAGGACACTGAAGCTTTCTTT. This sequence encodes CASSQAGGEDTEAFF.

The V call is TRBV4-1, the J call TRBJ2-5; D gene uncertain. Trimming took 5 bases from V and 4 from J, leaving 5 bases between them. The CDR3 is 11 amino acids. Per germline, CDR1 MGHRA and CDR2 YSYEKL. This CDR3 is CASSYRETQYF. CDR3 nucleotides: TGCGCCAGCAGCTATCGAGAGACCCAGTACTTC.

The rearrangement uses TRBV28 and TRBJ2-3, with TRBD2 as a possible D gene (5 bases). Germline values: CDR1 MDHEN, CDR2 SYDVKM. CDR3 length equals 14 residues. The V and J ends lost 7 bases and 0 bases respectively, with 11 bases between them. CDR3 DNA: TGTGCCAGCACCTTACCGGGGAGCACAGATACGCAGTATTTT. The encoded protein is CASTLPGSTDTQYF.

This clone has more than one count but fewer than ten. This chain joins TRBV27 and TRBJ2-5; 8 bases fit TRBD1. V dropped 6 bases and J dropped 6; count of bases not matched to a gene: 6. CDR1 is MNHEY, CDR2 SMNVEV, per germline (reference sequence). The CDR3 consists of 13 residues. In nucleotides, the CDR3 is TGTGCCAGCAGGCTAGACAGGGGAAAGACCCAGTACTTC. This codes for CASRLDRGKTQYF.

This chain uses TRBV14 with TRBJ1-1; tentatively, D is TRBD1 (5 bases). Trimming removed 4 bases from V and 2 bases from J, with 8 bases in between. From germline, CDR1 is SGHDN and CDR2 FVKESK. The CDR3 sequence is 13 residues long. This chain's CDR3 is CASSLTANTEAFF. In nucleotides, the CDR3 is TGTGCCAGCAGCCTGACAGCTAACACTGAAGCTTTCTTT.

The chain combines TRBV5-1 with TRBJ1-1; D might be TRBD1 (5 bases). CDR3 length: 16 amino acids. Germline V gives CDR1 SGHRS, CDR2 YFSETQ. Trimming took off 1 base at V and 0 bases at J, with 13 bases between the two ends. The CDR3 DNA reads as TGCGCCAGCAGCTTGCGTCCGGGGGGGATGAACACTGAAGCTTTCTTT. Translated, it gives CASSLRPGGMNTEAFF.

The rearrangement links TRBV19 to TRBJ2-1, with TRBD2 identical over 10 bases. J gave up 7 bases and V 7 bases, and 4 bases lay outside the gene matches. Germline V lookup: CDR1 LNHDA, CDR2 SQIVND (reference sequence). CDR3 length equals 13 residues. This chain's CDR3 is CASKLAGTNEQFF. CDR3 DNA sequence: TGTGCCAGTAAACTAGCGGGAACGAATGAGCAGTTCTTC.

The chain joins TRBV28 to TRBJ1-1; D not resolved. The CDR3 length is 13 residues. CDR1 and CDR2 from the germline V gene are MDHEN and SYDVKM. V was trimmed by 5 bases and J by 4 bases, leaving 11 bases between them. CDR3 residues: CASSEATRTEAFF. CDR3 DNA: TGTGCCAGCAGTGAGGCGACGCGCACTGAAGCTTTCTTT.

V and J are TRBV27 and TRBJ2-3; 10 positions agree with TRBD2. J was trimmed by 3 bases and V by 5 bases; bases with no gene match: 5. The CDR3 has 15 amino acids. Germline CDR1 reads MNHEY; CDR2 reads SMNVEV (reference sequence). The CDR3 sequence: CASSTSSGSTDTQYF. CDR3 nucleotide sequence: TGTGCCAGCAGTACCTCTAGCGGGAGTACAGATACGCAGTATTTT.

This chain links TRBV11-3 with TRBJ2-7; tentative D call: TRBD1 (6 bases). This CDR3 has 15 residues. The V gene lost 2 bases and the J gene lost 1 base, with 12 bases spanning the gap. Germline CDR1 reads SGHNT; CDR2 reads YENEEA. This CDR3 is CASSLSRGSSYEQYF. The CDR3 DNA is TGTGCCAGCAGCTTATCCAGGGGTTCGTCCTACGAGCAGTACTTC.

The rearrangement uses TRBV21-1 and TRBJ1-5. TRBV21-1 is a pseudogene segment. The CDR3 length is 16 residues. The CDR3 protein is CASSKAPRDSNQPQHF. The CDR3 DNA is TGTGCCAGCAGCAAAGCTCCGAGGGATAGCAATCAGCCCCAGCATTTT.

This chain's CDR3 is CASRAPDNEQFF. CDR3 sequence (DNA): TGTGCCAGCCGCGCCCCGGACAATGAGCAGTTCTTC. The gene calls are TRBV27 and TRBJ2-1; D not resolved. Trimming took 8 bases from V and 5 from J, leaving 10 bases between them. The length of the CDR3 is 12 residues. The germline V gene encodes CDR1 MNHEY and CDR2 SMNVEV (reference sequence).